The 3 T cell receptor beta chains in this list originate from one sample, sequenced in a study of human T cells and chemical hapten exposure. MiXCR, run by TCRdb on the RACE reads, gives a single entry per CDR3 protein. The sample comprises around 110,000 distinct CDR3 sequences, around 11% of which are singletons, and around 2.2% rests with the top ten. Time point defined: patch test 3, about 24 weeks after DPC sensitization. Treatment denoted: therapeutic diphenylcyclopropenone sensitization with weekly scalp DPC. The sequenced sample was whole blood, obtained in connection with sensitization to the hapten diphenylcyclopropenone (DPC). These TCRs come from a woman in her forties or fifties with alopecia areata. Some clones in this sample may be carry-over from other donors' samples.

This clonotype was seen only a few times. This chain uses TRBV12-3 or TRBV12-4 with TRBJ1-1; D might be TRBD1 (5 bases). V shed 8 bases and J shed 0 bases, with 10 bases lying between them. This CDR3 contains 13 residues. The CDR3 DNA reads as TGTGCCAGCCTCGACAGTGTGAACACTGAAGCTTTCTTT. This sequence encodes CASLDSVNTEAFF.

The chain has TRBV20-1 and TRBJ1-5, with D possibly TRBD1 on 6 matching bases. The CDR3 loop spans 14 amino acids. Germline V CDR1 and CDR2: DFQATT, SNEGSKA (reference sequence). Trimming removed 4 bases from V and 0 bases from J, with 10 bases in between. The CDR3 reads CSATQGYSNQPQHF. CDR3 nucleotide sequence: TGCAGTGCTACACAGGGTTATAGCAATCAGCCCCAGCATTTT.

The gene calls are TRBV27 and TRBJ2-1; no clear D. This CDR3 contains 11 residues. Germline lookup yields CDR1 MNHEY and CDR2 SMNVEV (reference sequence). V dropped 9 bases and J dropped 8 bases, with 11 bases sitting between them. This CDR3 is CASLYGDEQFF. Written as DNA, the CDR3 is TGTGCCAGTTTGTACGGAGATGAGCAGTTCTTC.